The text below deals with one T cell receptor (beta chain). This record belongs to a study of blood T cell repertoires in COVID-19. Overall study: Sources were T cells, B-cell-depleted T cells, or PBMCs; the material itself was cDNA or gDNA.

TCRdb's copy holds only in-frame clones and misses some; the assay was immunoSEQ multiplex PCR. Seen here are about 52,000 clones, roughly 89% observed once, and the top ten hold 9%. Germline-derived CDR1 and CDR2 are LNHDA and SQIVND (reference sequence). V lost 1 base and J lost 5, with 14 bases in between. The CDR3 spans 15 residues. This chain uses TRBV19 with TRBJ2-5; D not resolved. The receptor was derived from an elderly man with active or convalescent COVID-19. Sequenced sample: peripheral blood. The CDR3 sequence is CASSIGANEVETQYF. In DNA, the CDR3 is TGTGCCAGTAGTATAGGAGCAAACGAGGTCGAGACCCAGTACTTC.